The present TCR beta chain was sequenced within a study of blood T cell repertoires in COVID-19. About the research overall: COVID-19 samples from acute and convalescent phases originated in the United States, Italy and Spain.

Participant age was roughly 18 to 95 years, and participants resided in fewer than 25 US areas. A COVID-19 case was met by exposed participants within 2 weeks before study entry. Assay used: immunoSEQ multiplex PCR; TCRdb lists only in-frame clones, some missing. The table includes 200,000 to 250,000 clones, approximately 89% detected once. CDR3 size: 17 residues. V lost 1 base and J 0 bases, leaving 14 bases between the germline ends. CDR1 is LGHDT, CDR2 YNNKEL, per germline (reference sequence). The receptor was derived from a woman in her thirties who had been exposed to COVID-19. The chain has TRBV3-1 (or the pseudogene TRBV3-2) and TRBJ2-3, with a tentative D call TRBD2 (6 bases). Sequenced: PBMCs or T cells enriched from blood (not recorded which). In nucleotides, the CDR3 is TGTGCCAGCAGCCAAGTCTTCGAAGCGGGCAGCACAGATACGCAGTATTTT. Its translation: CASSQVFEAGSTDTQYF.